The clone carrying this T cell receptor beta chain was seen at least ten times. Its antigen is unknown. The sample belongs to a study of regulatory T cells in long-lasting Graves disease. Study background: Newly diagnosed Graves' patients had under 3 months of antithyroid drugs. Study findings and constraints: The study found lower TCR diversity in persistent Graves' patients than in newly diagnosed ones. A reduction in accuracy may have resulted from the small sample size. Repertoires from persistent disease leaned toward TRBV28, TRBJ1-2 and TRBJ2-5.

CDR3 size: 17 residues. From germline, CDR1 is LNHDA and CDR2 SQIVND (reference sequence). The V and J ends lost 2 bases and 4 bases, in that order; junction bases with no gene match: 11. Arm-PCR of CDR3 regions with iRepertoire HTBI primers generated TCR beta libraries. TCRdb fed the multiplex PCR reads into MiXCR, producing one record per CDR3 protein. The profile shows some 320,000 distinct CDR3 sequences, about 18% of them singletons. Specified time point: newly diagnosed GD, antithyroid drugs for less than 3 months. Construction of the TCR library relied on RNA isolated from PBMCs. The sample consisted of peripheral blood mononuclear cells (PBMCs), taken at new diagnosis, from a patient treated with antithyroid drugs. The chain has TRBV19 and TRBJ2-3; TRBD2 matches 8 bases. The receptor was derived from a female donor with Graves disease. CDR3 protein: CASSIKHSGTRPDTQYF. As DNA, the CDR3 is TGTGCCAGTAGTATAAAACATAGCGGGACCCGTCCAGATACGCAGTATTTT.